What follows is one TCR beta chain and its context. The table lists this clone with a few counts. The target of this receptor is not known. No base quality values were provided; no much bigger clone lies one nucleotide off. This sample stems from a study of T cells in localized non-small cell lung cancer (dated by TCRdb to the early 2020s). General notes on the study: Comparing tumors with uninvolved tumor-adjacent lungs, the study looked at the T cell repertoires of hundreds of patients with early-stage NSCLC. The mean age of the NSCLC patients was roughly 63 years, with 130 or so men and about a hundred women. The cohort consisted of around 250 treatment-naive NSCLC patients whose localized lung tumors had been resected. On the study overall, not on this receptor specifically: Because the study design was exploratory, TCR variables were selected using unadjusted p-values without false-discovery rate correction. The highest T cell clonality was observed in uninvolved tumor-adjacent lung, where clonality exceeded that of tumor, suggesting that antigenic responses were more focused in uninvolved tumor-adjacent lung. A median of around 50 of the top 100 tumor clones turned up in the paired uninvolved adjacent lung, and 25 to 30 of those clones also ranked among the top 100 of that same adjacent lung. Because multi-region sequencing of the tumors was not done, intratumor heterogeneity could not be ruled out. Higher blood T cell density associated with longer overall survival, while higher adjacent-lung clonality associated with shorter survival.

At diagnosis, tumor, uninvolved tumor-adjacent lung and peripheral blood were collected and then preserved as a mix of FFPE and fresh-frozen material. For TCR repertoire profiling, blood samples were analyzed in the form of peripheral blood mononuclear cells. The immunoSEQ Assay was used to sequence TCR beta CDR3 regions from DNA. The study's own analysis went as follows. T cell density was computed as TCR beta template counts normalized to usable DNA estimated by amplifying housekeeping genes. The preseqR package was used to estimate richness by extrapolating to 400,000 templates for PBMC samples and to 120,000 templates for tissue samples. Clonality was defined by subtracting Pielou's evenness from one. Tissue-enriched TCRs were identified by differential abundance testing using productive amino-acid clonotypes, minimum total count 5 and alpha 0.1. The Jaccard Index and the Morisita Overlap Index were used to measure how much the repertoires overlapped between compartments. GLIPH grouped TCR beta CDR3s together with public tetramer-defined viral CDR3s, and a viral motif had to include at least three viral sequences and show V-gene enrichment. What TCRdb holds here is the immuneACCESS table cut down to in-frame rearrangements. Part of the clones is not present; checked against another copy, under half of the missing clones reflect an unresolved V gene, and the others are unexplained. The V and J calls and clone size come from that table; D and trimming were worked out from the DNA. This sample gives under 40,000 clones in total; around 86% of them show up just once. Around 4.2% of the sample belongs to the ten largest clones.

This receptor was identified in a male donor aged 60 or over with stage III lung adenocarcinoma. Source: peripheral blood, taken before any cancer treatment.

The nucleotide sequence reads TGTGCCAGCAGTTACACCTTCACTACTGGAAACACCATATATTTT. It specifies CASSYTFTTGNTIYF. This sequence uses TRBV6-5 and TRBJ1-3, with the D gene not confidently named. V is pared back by 2 bases and J by 2 bases, with 10 bases lying between the germline termini. From the cysteine up to the phenylalanine, the CDR3 has a length of 15 residues. The entry retains the CDR3 DNA only, 45 bases that are in frame from base 1. CDR1 and CDR2 were assigned from the germline V gene as MNHEY and SVGAGI.